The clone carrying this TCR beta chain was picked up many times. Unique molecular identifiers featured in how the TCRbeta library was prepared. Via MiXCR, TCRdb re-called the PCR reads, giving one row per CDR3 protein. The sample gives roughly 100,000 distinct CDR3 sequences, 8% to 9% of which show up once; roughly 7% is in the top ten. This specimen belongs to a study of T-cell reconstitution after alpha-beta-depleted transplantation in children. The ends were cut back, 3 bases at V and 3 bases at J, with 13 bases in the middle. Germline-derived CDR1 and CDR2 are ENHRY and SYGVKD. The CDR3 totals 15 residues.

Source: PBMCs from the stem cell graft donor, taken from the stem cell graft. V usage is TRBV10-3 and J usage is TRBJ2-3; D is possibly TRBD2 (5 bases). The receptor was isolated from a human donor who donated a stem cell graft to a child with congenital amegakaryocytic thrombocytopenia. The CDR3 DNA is TGTGCCATCAGTGACCCTGAGAGGGATACAGATACGCAGTATTTT. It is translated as CAISDPERDTDTQYF.